The 20 T cell receptor beta chains listed next were all sequenced from one sample in a study of T cell repertoires in cytomegalovirus infection. These TCRs' antigens remain unknown. One entry per CDR3 protein, called by TCRdb with MiXCR from the reads. This table has 700,000 to 900,000 distinct CDR3 sequences, 25% to 35% appearing once. The source was cultured CD8+ T cells from PBMCs, collected from culture after CMV antigen stimulation. These TCRs come from a human donor in good health (CMV status not recorded). Some clones in this sample may be carry-over from other donors' samples.

This chain connects TRBV6-1 to TRBJ2-7; D is tentatively TRBD1 or TRBD2 (5 bases each). This CDR3 comprises 15 residues. The V gene lost 2 bases and the J gene lost 5 bases, with 16 bases spanning the gap. Per the germline V gene, CDR1 is MNHNS and CDR2 is SASEGT. The CDR3 bases are TGTGCCAGCAGTGAATGGGACCGTAAAGGGGACGAGCAGTACTTC. Encoded protein: CASSEWDRKGDEQYF.

The rearrangement joins TRBV28 to TRBJ2-1, with 10 bases lining up with TRBD1. The CDR3 spans 15 residues. With V trimmed by 2 bases and J by 8 bases, 6 bases remained unmatched. The germline V gene has CDR1 MDHEN and CDR2 SYDVKM. The CDR3, as DNA: TGTGCCAGCAGTTTAGGGGACAGGGGCCGCGATGAGCAGTTCTTC. Residues: CASSLGDRGRDEQFF.

CDR3 sequence: CSARPYALAGLSTDTQYF. Here the CDR3 DNA reads TGCAGTGCTAGACCCTACGCTCTAGCGGGGCTAAGCACAGATACGCAGTATTTT. This rearrangement joins TRBV20-1 to TRBJ2-3; 9 bases are a match to TRBD2. The length of the CDR3 is 18 residues. Losses at the gene ends were 2 bases for V and 0 bases for J; bases not matched to a gene: 12. Germline values: CDR1 DFQATT, CDR2 SNEGSKA (reference sequence).

In its sample, this clonotype was seen many times. This chain joins TRBV7-9 and TRBJ1-2; TRBD1 agrees at 7 bases. Trimming removed 5 bases from V and 5 bases from J; junction bases left unmatched: 11. Germline-derived CDR1 and CDR2 are SEHNR and FQNEAQ (reference sequence). This CDR3 is built from 15 residues. As DNA, the CDR3 is TGTGCCAGCAGCCCGCCCCCTCGACAGGGATATGGCTACACCTTC. This encodes CASSPPPRQGYGYTF.

The chain is built from TRBV29-1 and TRBJ2-5, with D perhaps matching TRBD2 (7 bases). The CDR3 is 13 amino acids. Germline V lookup: CDR1 SQVTM, CDR2 ANQGSEA. V shed 4 bases and J shed 1 base, with 10 bases lying between them. The chain's CDR3 is CSVGGGVQETQYF. CDR3 nucleotides: TGCAGCGTTGGAGGGGGGGTCCAAGAGACCCAGTACTTC.

This sequence joins TRBV6-5 and TRBJ1-1; 7 nucleotides match TRBD1. The CDR3 has 18 residues. Trimming took 5 bases from V and 0 from J; bases not matched to a gene: 15. CDR1 and CDR2 (germline): MNHEY, SVGAGI. The CDR3 sequence: CASSPSPWRGPMNTEAFF. CDR3 in DNA: TGTGCCAGCAGTCCGAGTCCATGGAGGGGGCCCATGAACACTGAAGCTTTCTTT.

The V and J genes are TRBV5-5 and TRBJ2-7, with no clear D. V lost 6 bases to trimming and J lost 6 bases, with 16 bases between them. CDR1 is SGHKS and CDR2 is YYEKEE in the germline V gene (reference sequence). This CDR3 region has 13 residues. In nucleotides, the CDR3 is TGTGCCAGCACCAACCTTGGCAACTTCGAGCAGTACTTC. Translating gives CASTNLGNFEQYF.

This clonotype was counted only a few times. The chain uses TRBV6-6 and TRBJ1-5; 7 bases are shared with TRBD1. This CDR3 has 14 residues. The germline gives CDR1 MNHNY, CDR2 SVGAGI (reference sequence). The V segment lost 7 bases and the J segment 3 bases; nucleotides outside the gene matches: 6. DNA of the CDR3: TGTGCCAGCAACCGGGACAGCCTCAATCAGCCCCAGCATTTT. Translated, it gives CASNRDSLNQPQHF.

The J gene is TRBJ1-4, the V gene TRBV29-1; 7 bases are a match to TRBD1. The CDR3 has 13 amino acids. CDR1 is SQVTM, CDR2 ANQGSEA, per germline. V trimming: 4 bases; J trimming: 5 bases; junction bases outside the gene matches: 4. The CDR3: CSVGEQGNEKLFF. CDR3 coding DNA: TGCAGCGTTGGGGAACAGGGGAATGAAAAACTGTTTTTT.

This clonotype came up many times. The chain couples TRBV7-2 to TRBJ2-3; 11 bases align to TRBD2. Germline CDR1 reads SGHTA; CDR2 reads FQGNSA. With 0 bases clipped from V and 3 bases from J, the junction kept 2 bases outside the gene matches. The CDR3 covers 16 residues. CDR3 amino acids: CASSLAIAGGTDTQYF. DNA for the CDR3: TGTGCCAGCAGCTTAGCTATAGCGGGGGGGACAGATACGCAGTATTTT.

This clonotype was seen more than once but under ten times. The V call is TRBV9, the J call TRBJ2-4; D not certain. The CDR3 has 13 residues. V lost 3 bases and J lost 3, with 7 bases in between. Germline CDR1 reads SGDLS; CDR2 reads YYNGEE. CDR3 coding DNA: TGTGCCAGCAGCGGGCATGACAAAAACATTCAGTACTTC. Encoded protein: CASSGHDKNIQYF.

In its sample, this clonotype was seen a few times. The V and J genes are TRBV12-3 or TRBV12-4 and TRBJ1-2; D ambiguous. This CDR3 contains 11 residues. V was cut by 6 bases and J by 6 bases, with 8 bases left in between. The CDR3 bases are TGTGCCAGCAGCGACACTCATGGCTACACCTTC. This codes for CASSDTHGYTF.

This clonotype was seen a few times. V usage is TRBV4-1 and J usage is TRBJ1-1, with a weak D call TRBD1 (5 bases). The CDR3 contains 15 residues. Germline loops: CDR1 MGHRA, CDR2 YSYEKL. V shed 0 bases and J shed 1 base, with 9 bases lying between them. Here the CDR3 reads CASSQEAGQNTEAFF. The CDR3 coding sequence is TGCGCCAGCAGCCAAGAAGCGGGGCAGAACACTGAAGCTTTCTTT.

This clonotype was recorded only once. This rearrangement joins TRBV5-1 to TRBJ2-7, with 7 bases lining up with TRBD1. The CDR3 is 15 residues long. The germline CDR1 and CDR2 sequences are SGHRS and YFSETQ. The ends lost 3 bases at V and 3 bases at J; junction bases unmatched: 9. DNA for the CDR3: TGCGCCAGCAGCTCCCCCGGGACAGTCGACTACGAGCAGTACTTC. Translated, it gives CASSSPGTVDYEQYF.

The V and J genes are TRBV6-2 or TRBV6-3 and TRBJ2-5, with no clear D. This CDR3 is 12 amino acids long. Trimming removed 7 bases at V and 7 bases at J, with 13 bases between. Germline-derived CDR1 and CDR2 are MNHEY and SVGEGT. CDR3 sequence reads: CASTHPQVTQYF. The DNA for the CDR3 is TGTGCCAGCACCCACCCCCAGGTGACCCAGTACTTC.

The gene calls are TRBV11-1 and TRBJ2-2; possible D gene TRBD2, 6 bases. This CDR3 comprises 15 residues. Trimming left V 2 bases short and J 1 base short, with 8 bases between. Germline values: CDR1 SGHAT, CDR2 FQDESV (reference sequence). The CDR3 loop is CASSLSGWNTGELFF. The CDR3 DNA follows: TGTGCCAGCAGCTTAAGCGGGTGGAACACCGGGGAGCTGTTTTTT.

In the case of this clonotype: A read error is possible here, since a much larger clone lies one base away. CDR3 sequence: CASIEGLAYNEQFF. In DNA form, the CDR3 reads TGTGCCAGCATTGAGGGTTTGGCCTACAATGAGCAGTTCTTC. V usage is TRBV6-1 and J usage is TRBJ2-1, with a tentative D call TRBD2 (5 bases). The V and J ends lost 7 bases and 2 bases respectively, with 12 bases between them. This CDR3 has 14 amino acids. The germline V gene has CDR1 MNHNS and CDR2 SASEGT.

This clonotype appeared a few times. This sequence joins TRBV7-2 and TRBJ2-5, with a weak D call TRBD2 (5 bases). V lost 5 bases to trimming and J lost 2 bases, with 15 bases between them. The CDR3 covers 15 residues. Germline values: CDR1 SGHTA, CDR2 FQGNSA. The CDR3 region has the DNA TGTGCCAGCAGCCCATCGAGGGCCGGGCAAGAGACCCAGTACTTC. Its translation is CASSPSRAGQETQYF.

This clonotype came up a few times. The gene calls are TRBV12-3 or TRBV12-4 and TRBJ1-5; D is uncertain. This CDR3 has 14 residues. Trimming stripped 6 bases from V and 5 bases from J, with 14 bases between. CDR3 loop: CASSRAGWDQPQHF. CDR3 sequence (DNA): TGTGCCAGCAGCCGAGCGGGGTGGGATCAGCCCCAGCATTTT.

The chain is built from TRBV27 and TRBJ1-1; D possibly corresponds to TRBD1 (5 bases). Germline values: CDR1 MNHEY, CDR2 SMNVEV (reference sequence). This CDR3 has 15 amino acids. Trimming removed 5 bases at V and 0 bases at J, with 13 bases between. CDR3 in DNA: TGTGCCAGCAGTCCCAGGGCGACGATGAACACTGAAGCTTTCTTT. Its protein product is CASSPRATMNTEAFF.